This TCR beta chain appears in the sequencing data of a study of blood T cell repertoires in COVID-19. Under the authors' procedure: The authors estimated nucleated cell counts from reference gene primer amplification. The data were produced by immunoSEQ multiplex PCR, yet TCRdb's version contains in-frame clones alone and is incomplete. Clonal size and the V and J genes are those of that table, whereas D and trimming came from the DNA. The data hold roughly 290,000 clones, with about 88% observed a single time. Germline CDR1 SNHLY, CDR2 FYNNEI. Trimming removed 6 bases from V and 6 bases from J, with 17 bases in between. CDR3 length: 14 amino acids.

This sequence was found in a woman aged 55 to 70 with acute or convalescent COVID-19. Sequencing input: peripheral blood. This chain uses TRBV2 with TRBJ1-1; D perhaps matches TRBD1 (5 bases). CDR3 nucleotides: TGTGCCAGCAGGCCAGGGCCACCTAGGGCTGAAGCTTTCTTT. Residues: CASRPGPPRAEAFF.